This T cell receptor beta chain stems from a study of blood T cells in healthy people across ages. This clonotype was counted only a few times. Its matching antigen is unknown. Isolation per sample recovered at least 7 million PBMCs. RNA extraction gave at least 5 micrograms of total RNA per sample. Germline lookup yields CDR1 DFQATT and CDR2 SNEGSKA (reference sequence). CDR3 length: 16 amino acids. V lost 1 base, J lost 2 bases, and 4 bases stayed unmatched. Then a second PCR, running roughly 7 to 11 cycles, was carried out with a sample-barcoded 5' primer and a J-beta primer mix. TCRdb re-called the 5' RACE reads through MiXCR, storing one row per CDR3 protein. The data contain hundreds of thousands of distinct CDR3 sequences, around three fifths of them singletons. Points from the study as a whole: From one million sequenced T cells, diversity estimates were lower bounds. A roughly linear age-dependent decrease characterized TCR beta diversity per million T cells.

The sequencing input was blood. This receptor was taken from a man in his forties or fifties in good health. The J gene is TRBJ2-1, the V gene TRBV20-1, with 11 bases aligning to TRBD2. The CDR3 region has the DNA TGCAGTGCTAGAGCTAGCGGGAGGAGGGCCTACAATGAGCAGTTCTTC. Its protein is CSARASGRRAYNEQFF.